The next 2 T cell receptor beta chains were all read from a single sample in a study of T cell clonality in common variable immunodeficiency (dated by TCRdb to about 2015). Library preparation used the immunoSEQ multiplex PCR assay. Here the immuneACCESS table is served through TCRdb, limited to in-frame sequences with V and J called. Missing clones are a known gap in these copies; in checked studies unresolved V genes cover under half, and the rest lacks a known reason. This sample has tens of thousands of clones, none of them a singleton. Jointly, the top ten make up about 1.7% of the sample. Sequencing was performed on peripheral blood mononuclear cells. The source is a person between 18 and 69 years old in good health.

This clone was seen at least ten times. The read falls 3 residues short of the CDR3 end, and the missing part is taken from the germline J gene. This chain connects TRBV7-2 to TRBJ2-1; TRBD2 agrees at 9 bases. CDR1 SGHTA and CDR2 FQGNSA come from the germline V gene. The CDR3 totals 15 residues. J lost 2 bases, V lost 1 base, and 0 bases had no gene match. CDR3 in amino acids: CASSLGLAAYNEQFF. Partial CDR3 DNA: TGTGCCAGCAGCTTAGGACTAGCGGCCTACAATGAG.

Many counts were recorded for this clone. Read coverage stops 3 residues before the CDR3 terminus; the germline J gene supplies the remainder. This rearrangement joins TRBV4-1 to TRBJ2-7; tentatively, D is TRBD1 (7 bases). CDR3 length equals 16 residues. With 1 base removed from V and 2 bases from J, the gap between germline ends came to 15 bases. Per the germline V gene, CDR1 is MGHRA and CDR2 is YSYEKL. The CDR3 bases that were read are TGCGCCAGCAGCCAAGTCCTAGCGACAGGGACCTACGAG. Translation: CASSQVLATGTYE. The full CDR3 reads CASSQVLATGTYEQYF.